Detailed here is one TCR beta chain. Sequencing was performed with immunoSEQ multiplex PCR; in TCRdb, only in-frame clones are kept and a portion is missing. This repertoire shows around 88,000 clones, more than 90% found once; its top ten account for about 1.7%. The sample belongs to a study of blood T cell repertoires in COVID-19. Study context: The cDNA or gDNA used as material had been derived from T cells, B-cell-depleted T cells, or PBMCs.

The CDR3 has 14 residues. The germline V gene has CDR1 LNHNV and CDR2 YYDKDF (reference sequence). V was clipped by 6 bases and J by 3 bases; unmatched bases: 4. The genes are TRBV15 and TRBJ1-3; 8 nucleotides match TRBD1. Source material: peripheral blood. The origin of this receptor is a man between 60 and 75 years old with acute or convalescent COVID-19. In nucleotides, the CDR3 is TGTGCCACCAGTCAGGGGGCGGTTGGAAACACCATATATTTT. It yields the protein CATSQGAVGNTIYF.